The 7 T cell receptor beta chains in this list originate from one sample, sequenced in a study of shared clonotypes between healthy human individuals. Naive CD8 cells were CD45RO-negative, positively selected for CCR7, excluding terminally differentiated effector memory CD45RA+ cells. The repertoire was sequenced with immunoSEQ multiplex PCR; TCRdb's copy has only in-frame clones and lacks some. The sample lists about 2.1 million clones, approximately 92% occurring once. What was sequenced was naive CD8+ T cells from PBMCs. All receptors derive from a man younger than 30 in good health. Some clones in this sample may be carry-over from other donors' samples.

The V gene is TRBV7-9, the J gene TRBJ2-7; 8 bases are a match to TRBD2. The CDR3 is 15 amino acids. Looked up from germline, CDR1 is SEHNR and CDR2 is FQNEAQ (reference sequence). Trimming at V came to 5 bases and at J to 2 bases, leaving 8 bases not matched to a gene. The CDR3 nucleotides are TGTGCCAGCAGCCCCCTGAGCGGGGGCCCCTACGAGCAGTACTTC. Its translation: CASSPLSGGPYEQYF.

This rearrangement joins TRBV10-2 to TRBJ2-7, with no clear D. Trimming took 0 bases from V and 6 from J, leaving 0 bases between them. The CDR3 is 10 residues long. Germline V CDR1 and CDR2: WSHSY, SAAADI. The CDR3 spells CASSESEQYF. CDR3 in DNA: TGCGCCAGCAGTGAGTCCGAGCAGTACTTC.

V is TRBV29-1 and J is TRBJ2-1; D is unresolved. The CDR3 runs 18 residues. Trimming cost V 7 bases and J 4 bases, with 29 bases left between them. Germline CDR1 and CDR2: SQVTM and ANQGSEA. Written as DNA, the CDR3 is TGCAGCGGCGTCCCTATAACTATCGGTCCTGAAGATTACAATGAGCAGTTCTTC. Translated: CSGVPITIGPEDYNEQFF.

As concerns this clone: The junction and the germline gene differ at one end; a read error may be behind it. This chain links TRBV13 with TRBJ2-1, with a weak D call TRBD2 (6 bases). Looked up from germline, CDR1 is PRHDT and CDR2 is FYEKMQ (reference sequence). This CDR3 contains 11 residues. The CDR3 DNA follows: TGTGCCAGCAGCTTAGTGGAGGGCCTGGTCTTC. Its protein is CASSLVEGLVF. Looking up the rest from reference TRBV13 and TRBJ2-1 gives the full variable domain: AAGVIQSPRHLIKEKRETATLKCYPIPRHDTVYWYQQGPGQDPQFLISFYEKMQSDKGSIPDRFSAQQFSDYHSELNMSSLELGDSALYFCASSLVEGLVFGPGTRLTVL.

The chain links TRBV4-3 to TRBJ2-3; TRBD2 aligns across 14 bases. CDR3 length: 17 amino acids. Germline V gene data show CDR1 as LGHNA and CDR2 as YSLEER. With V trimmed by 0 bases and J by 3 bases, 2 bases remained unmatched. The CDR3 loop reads CASSQEGLAGVTDTQYF. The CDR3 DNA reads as TGCGCCAGCAGCCAAGAGGGACTAGCGGGAGTGACAGATACGCAGTATTTT.

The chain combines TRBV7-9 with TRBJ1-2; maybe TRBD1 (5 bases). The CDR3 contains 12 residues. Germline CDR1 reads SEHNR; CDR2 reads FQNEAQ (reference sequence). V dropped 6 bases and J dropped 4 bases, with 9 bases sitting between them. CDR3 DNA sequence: TGTGCCAGCAGGGTGGGGCTCTATGGCTACACCTTC. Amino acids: CASRVGLYGYTF.

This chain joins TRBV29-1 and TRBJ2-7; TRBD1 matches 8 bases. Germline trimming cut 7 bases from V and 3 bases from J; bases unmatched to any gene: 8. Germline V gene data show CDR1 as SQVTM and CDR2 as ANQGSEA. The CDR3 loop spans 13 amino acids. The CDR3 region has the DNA TGCAGCGCCGGACAGGGTCTAGTCTACGAGCAGTACTTC. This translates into CSAGQGLVYEQYF.